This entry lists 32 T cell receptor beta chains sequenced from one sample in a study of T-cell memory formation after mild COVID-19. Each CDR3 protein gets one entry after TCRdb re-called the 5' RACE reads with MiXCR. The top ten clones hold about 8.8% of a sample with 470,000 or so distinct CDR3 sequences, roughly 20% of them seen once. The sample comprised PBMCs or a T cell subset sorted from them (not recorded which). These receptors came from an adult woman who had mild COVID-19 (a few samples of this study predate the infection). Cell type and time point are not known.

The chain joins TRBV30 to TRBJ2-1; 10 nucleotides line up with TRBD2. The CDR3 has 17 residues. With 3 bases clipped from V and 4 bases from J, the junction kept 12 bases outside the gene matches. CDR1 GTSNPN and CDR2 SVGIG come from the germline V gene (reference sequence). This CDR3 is CAWRPEGLAGEYNEQFF. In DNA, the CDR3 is TGTGCCTGGAGACCCGAGGGGCTAGCGGGGGAGTACAATGAGCAGTTCTTC.

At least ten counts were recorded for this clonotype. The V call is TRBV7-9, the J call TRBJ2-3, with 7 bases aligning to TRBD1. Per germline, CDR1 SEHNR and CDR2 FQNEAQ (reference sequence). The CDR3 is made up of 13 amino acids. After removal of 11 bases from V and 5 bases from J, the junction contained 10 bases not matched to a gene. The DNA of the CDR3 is TGTGCCTCCCAACGGGACAGCCAAGATACGCAGTATTTT. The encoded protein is CASQRDSQDTQYF.

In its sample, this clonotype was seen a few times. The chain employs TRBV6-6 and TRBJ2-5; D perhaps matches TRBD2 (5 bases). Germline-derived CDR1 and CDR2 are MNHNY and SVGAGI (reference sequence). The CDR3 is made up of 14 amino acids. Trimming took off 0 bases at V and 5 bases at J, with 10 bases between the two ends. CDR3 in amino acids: CASSYSKQRETQYF. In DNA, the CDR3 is TGTGCCAGCAGTTACTCGAAACAGCGGGAGACCCAGTACTTC.

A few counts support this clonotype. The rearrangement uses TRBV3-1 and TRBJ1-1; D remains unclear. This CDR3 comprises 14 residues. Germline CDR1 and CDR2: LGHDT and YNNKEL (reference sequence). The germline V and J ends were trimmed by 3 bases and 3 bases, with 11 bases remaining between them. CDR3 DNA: TGTGCCAGCAGCCAGAGCGTCGGGCACACTGAAGCTTTCTTT. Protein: CASSQSVGHTEAFF.

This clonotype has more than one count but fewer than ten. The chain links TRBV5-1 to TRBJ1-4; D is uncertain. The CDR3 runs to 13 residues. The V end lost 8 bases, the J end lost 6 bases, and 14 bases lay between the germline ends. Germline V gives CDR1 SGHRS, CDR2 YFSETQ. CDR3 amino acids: CARRGKTDEKLFF. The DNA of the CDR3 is TGCGCCAGGCGAGGGAAAACGGATGAAAAACTGTTTTTT.

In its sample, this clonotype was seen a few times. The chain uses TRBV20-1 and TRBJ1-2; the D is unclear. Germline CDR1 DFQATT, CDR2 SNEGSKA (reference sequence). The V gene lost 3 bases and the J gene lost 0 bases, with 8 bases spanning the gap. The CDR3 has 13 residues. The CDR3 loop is CSARTATNYGYTF. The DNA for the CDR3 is TGCAGTGCTAGGACCGCCACTAACTATGGCTACACCTTC.

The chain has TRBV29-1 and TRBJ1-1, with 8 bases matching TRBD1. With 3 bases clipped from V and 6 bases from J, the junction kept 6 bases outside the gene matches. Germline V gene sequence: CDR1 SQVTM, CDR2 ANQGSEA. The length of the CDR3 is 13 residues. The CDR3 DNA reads TGCAGCGTTGAGGACAGGGCAAAGGCTGAAGCTTTCTTT. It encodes CSVEDRAKAEAFF.

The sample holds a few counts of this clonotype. The CDR3 DNA reads TGTGCCAGCAATCATCTCAGGAGTCGCAATCAGCCCCAGCATTTT. This codes for CASNHLRSRNQPQHF. The chain joins TRBV2 to TRBJ1-5; D call uncertain. This CDR3 is built from 15 residues. CDR1 is SNHLY, CDR2 FYNNEI, per germline. Trimming left V 7 bases short and J 2 bases short, with 15 bases between.

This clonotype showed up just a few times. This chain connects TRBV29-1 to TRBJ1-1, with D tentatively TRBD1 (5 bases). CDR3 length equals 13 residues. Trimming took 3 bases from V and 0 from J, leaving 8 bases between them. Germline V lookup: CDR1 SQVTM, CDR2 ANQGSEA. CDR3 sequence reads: CSVERQLNTEAFF. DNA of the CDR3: TGCAGCGTTGAGCGACAGTTGAACACTGAAGCTTTCTTT.

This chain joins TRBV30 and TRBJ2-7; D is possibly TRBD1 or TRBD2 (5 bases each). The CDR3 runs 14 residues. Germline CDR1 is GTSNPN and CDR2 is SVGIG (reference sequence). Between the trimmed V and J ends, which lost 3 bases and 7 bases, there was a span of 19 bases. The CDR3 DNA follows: TGTGCCTGGAGACTGAGCCGGGACCCCGGGGAGCAGTACTTC. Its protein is CAWRLSRDPGEQYF.

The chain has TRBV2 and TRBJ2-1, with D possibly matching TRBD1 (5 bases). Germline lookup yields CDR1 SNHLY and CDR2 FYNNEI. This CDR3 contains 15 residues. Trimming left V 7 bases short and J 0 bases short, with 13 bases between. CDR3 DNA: TGTGCCAGCACCCCGGACATGGGCTCCTACAATGAGCAGTTCTTC. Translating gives CASTPDMGSYNEQFF.

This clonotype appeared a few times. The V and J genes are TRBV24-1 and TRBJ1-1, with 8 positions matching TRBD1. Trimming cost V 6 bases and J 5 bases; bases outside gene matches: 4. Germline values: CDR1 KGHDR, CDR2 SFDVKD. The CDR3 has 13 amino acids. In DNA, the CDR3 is TGTGCCACCAGTACAGGGGGGGTGACTGAAGCTTTCTTT. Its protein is CATSTGGVTEAFF.

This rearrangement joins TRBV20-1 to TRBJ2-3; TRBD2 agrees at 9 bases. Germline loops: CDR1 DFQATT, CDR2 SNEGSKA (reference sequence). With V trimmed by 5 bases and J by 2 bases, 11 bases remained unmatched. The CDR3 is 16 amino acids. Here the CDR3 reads CSAPLRTSALTDTQYF. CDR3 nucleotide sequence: TGCAGTGCTCCCCTTCGGACTAGCGCCCTCACAGATACGCAGTATTTT.

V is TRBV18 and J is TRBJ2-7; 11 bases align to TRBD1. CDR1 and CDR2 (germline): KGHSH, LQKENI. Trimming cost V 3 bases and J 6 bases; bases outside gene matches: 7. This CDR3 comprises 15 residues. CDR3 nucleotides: TGTGCCAGCTCACCGGTCGGACAGGGGGCAGGCGAGCAGTACTTC. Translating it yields CASSPVGQGAGEQYF. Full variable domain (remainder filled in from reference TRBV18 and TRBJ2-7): NAGVMQNPRHLVRRRGQEARLRCSPMKGHSHVYWYRQLPEEGLKFMVYLQKENIIDESGMPKERFSAEFPKEGPSILRIQQVVRGDSAAYFCASSPVGQGAGEQYFGPGTRLTVT.

The CDR3 here is CASSPTPIGTQYF. The CDR3 DNA reads as TGTGCCAGCAGCCCCACTCCGATAGGTACGCAGTATTTT. The chain combines TRBV7-8 with TRBJ2-3; D is unclear. V lost 5 bases to trimming and J lost 8 bases, with 14 bases between them. The CDR3 consists of 13 residues. Germline loops: CDR1 SGHVS, CDR2 FQNEAQ.

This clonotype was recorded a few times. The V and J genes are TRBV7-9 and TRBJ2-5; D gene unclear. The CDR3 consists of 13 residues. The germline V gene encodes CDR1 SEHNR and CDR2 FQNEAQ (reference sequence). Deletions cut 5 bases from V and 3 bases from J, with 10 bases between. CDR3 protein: CASSADGKETQYF. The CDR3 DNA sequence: TGTGCCAGCAGCGCGGACGGCAAAGAGACCCAGTACTTC.

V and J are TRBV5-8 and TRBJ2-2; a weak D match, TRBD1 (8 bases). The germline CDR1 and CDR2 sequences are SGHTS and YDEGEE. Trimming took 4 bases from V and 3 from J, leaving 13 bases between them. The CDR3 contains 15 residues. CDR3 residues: CASSATGGDTGELFF. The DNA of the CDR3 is TGTGCCAGCAGCGCAACAGGGGGGGACACCGGGGAGCTGTTTTTT.

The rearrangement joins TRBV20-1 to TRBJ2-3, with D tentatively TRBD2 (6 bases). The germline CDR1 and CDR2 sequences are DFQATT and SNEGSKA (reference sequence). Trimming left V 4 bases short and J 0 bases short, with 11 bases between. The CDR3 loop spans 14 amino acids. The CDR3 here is CSAKRELSTDTQYF. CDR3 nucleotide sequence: TGCAGTGCTAAACGGGAGCTAAGCACAGATACGCAGTATTTT.

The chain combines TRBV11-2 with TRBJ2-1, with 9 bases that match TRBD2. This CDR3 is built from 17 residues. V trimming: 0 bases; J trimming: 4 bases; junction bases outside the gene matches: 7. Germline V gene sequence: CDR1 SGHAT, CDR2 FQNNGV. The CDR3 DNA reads TGTGCCAGCAGCTTAGAGATGGGACTAGCCGAATACAATGAGCAGTTCTTC. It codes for CASSLEMGLAEYNEQFF.

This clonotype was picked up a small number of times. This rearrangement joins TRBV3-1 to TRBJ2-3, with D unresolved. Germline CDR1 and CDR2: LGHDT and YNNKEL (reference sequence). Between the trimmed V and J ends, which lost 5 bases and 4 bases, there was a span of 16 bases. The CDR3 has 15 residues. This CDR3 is CASSKSGSRPDTQYF. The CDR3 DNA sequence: TGTGCCAGCAGCAAAAGTGGCAGTCGGCCAGATACGCAGTATTTT.

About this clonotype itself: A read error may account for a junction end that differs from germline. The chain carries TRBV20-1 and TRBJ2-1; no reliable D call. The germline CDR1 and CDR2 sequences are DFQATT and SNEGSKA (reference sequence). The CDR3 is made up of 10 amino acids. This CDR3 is CSPRRAGSNF. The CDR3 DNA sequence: TGCAGCCCTAGAAGGGCAGGATCCAACTTC.

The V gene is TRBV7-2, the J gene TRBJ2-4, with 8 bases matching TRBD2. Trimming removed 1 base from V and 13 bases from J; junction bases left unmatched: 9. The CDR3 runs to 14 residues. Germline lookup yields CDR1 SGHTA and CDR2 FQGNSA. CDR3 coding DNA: TGTGCCAGCAGCTTAGGGACTAGCATCGCCTCCCAGTACTTC. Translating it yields CASSLGTSIASQYF.

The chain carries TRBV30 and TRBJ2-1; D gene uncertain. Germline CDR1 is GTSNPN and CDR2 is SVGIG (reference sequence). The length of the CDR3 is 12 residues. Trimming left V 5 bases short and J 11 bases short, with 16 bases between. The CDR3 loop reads CAWVARPWKQFF. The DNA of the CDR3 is TGTGCCTGGGTAGCTAGGCCCTGGAAGCAGTTCTTC. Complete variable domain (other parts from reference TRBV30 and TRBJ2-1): SQTIHQWPATLVQPVGSPLSLECTVEGTSNPNLYWYRQAAGRGLQLLFYSVGIGQISSEVPQNLSASRPQDRQFILSSKKLLLSDSGFYLCAWVARPWKQFFGPGTRLTVL.

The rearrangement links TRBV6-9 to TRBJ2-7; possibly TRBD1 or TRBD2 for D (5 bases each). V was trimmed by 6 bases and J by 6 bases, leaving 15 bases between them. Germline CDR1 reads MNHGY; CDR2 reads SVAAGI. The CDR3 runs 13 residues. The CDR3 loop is CASSSLRDGEQYF. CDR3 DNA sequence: TGTGCCAGCAGCTCCCTCCGGGACGGCGAGCAGTACTTC.

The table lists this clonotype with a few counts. CDR3 sequence (DNA): TGTGCCATCAGTGAGATGGGGGCAGAACTAAGAGGCCATGGCTACACCTTC. It translates to CAISEMGAELRGHGYTF. The gene calls are TRBV10-3 and TRBJ1-2; a possible D gene is TRBD1 (6 bases). The V and J ends lost 2 bases and 6 bases respectively, with 22 bases between them. The CDR3 consists of 17 residues. The germline V gene encodes CDR1 ENHRY and CDR2 SYGVKD.

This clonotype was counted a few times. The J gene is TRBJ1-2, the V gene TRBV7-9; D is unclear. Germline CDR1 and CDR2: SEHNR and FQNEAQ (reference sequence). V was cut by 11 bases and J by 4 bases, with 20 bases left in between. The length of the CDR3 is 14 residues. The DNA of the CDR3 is TGTGCCTGGGAGGAGGGCGACCTCGCCTATGGCTACACCTTC. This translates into CAWEEGDLAYGYTF.

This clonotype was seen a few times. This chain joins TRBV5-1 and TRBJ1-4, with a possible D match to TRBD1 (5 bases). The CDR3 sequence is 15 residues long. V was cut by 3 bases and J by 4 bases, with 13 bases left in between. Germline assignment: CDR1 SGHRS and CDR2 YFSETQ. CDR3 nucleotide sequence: TGCGCCAGCAGCTCCCCTGGGGGGAATAATGAAAAACTGTTTTTT. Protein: CASSSPGGNNEKLFF. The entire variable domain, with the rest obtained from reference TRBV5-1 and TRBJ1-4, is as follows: KAGVTQTPRYLIKTRGQQVTLSCSPISGHRSVSWYQQTPGQGLQFLFEYFSETQRNKGNFPGRFSGRQFSNSRSEMNVSTLELGDSALYLCASSSPGGNNEKLFFGSGTQLSVL.

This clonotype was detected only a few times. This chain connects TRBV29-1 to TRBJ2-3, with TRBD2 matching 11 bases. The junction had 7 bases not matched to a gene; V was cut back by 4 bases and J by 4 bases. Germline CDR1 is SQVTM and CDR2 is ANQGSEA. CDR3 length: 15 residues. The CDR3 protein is CSVGIAGGSADTQYF. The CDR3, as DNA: TGCAGCGTTGGGATAGCGGGGGGGTCGGCAGATACGCAGTATTTT.

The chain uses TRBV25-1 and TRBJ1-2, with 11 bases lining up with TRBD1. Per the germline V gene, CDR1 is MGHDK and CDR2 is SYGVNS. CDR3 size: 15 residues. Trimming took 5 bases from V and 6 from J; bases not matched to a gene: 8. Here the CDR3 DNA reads TGTGCCAGCAGTAGGGACAGGGGGATCATGAATGGCTACACCTTC. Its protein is CASSRDRGIMNGYTF.

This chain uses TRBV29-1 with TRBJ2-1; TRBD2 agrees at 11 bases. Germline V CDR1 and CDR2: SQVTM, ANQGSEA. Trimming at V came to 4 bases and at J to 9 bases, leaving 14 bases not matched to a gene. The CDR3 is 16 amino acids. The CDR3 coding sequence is TGCAGCGTTGTTCGGGCAACTAGCGGGGGATATGCTGAGCAGTTCTTC. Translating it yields CSVVRATSGGYAEQFF.

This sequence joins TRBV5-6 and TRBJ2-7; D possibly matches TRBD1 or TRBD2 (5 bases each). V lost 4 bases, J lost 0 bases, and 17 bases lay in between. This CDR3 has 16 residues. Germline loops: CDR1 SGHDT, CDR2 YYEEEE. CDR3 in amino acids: CASSRETGTHSYEQYF. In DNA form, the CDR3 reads TGTGCCAGCAGCCGAGAGACCGGGACGCACTCCTACGAGCAGTACTTC.

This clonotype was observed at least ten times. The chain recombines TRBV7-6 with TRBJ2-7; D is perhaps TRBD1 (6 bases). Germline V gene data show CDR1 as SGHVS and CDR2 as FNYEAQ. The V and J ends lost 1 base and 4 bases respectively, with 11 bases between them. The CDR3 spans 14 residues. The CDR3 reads CASSLDQGWYEQYF. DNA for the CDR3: TGTGCCAGCAGCTTAGACCAGGGGTGGTACGAGCAGTACTTC. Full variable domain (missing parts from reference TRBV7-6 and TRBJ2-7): GAGVSQSPRYKVTKRGQDVALRCDPISGHVSLYWYRQALGQGPEFLTYFNYEAQQDKSGLPNDRFSAERPEGSISTLTIQRTEQRDSAMYRCASSLDQGWYEQYFGPGTRLTVT.